This T cell receptor (beta chain) appears in the sequencing data of a study of regulatory T cells in long-lasting Graves disease. Time point denoted: newly diagnosed GD, antithyroid drugs for less than 3 months. From RNA extracted from PBMCs, the TCR library was made. The ends were cut back, 6 bases at V and 4 bases at J, with 13 bases in the middle. The CDR3 covers 13 residues. Germline-derived CDR1 and CDR2 are DFQATT and SNEGSKA (reference sequence). This clonotype was counted ten times or more. Assembly of TCR beta libraries relied on iRepertoire HTBI primers together with Arm-PCR of CDR3 regions. TCRdb fed the multiplex PCR reads into MiXCR, producing one record per CDR3 protein. The table lists some 450,000 distinct CDR3 sequences, roughly 17% of them singletons. These data were likewise used in another study, on T cells in Graves' hyperthyroidism and ophthalmopathy. That source notes: Blood held most thyroid clonotypes expanded above 0.001 frequency.

The specimen comprised peripheral blood mononuclear cells (PBMCs), sampled at new diagnosis, from a patient treated with antithyroid drugs. The sequence was obtained from a woman in her thirties with Graves disease. V is TRBV20-1 and J is TRBJ1-5; D gene unclear. The CDR3 loop reads CSASTSLNQPQHF. CDR3 in DNA: TGCAGTGCCAGCACGTCCCTTAATCAGCCCCAGCATTTT.